The 9 T cell receptor beta chains presented below share a single source sample, sequenced in a study of shared clonotypes between healthy human individuals (dated by TCRdb to about 2020). The library was made by the immunoSEQ multiplex PCR assay. In its TCRdb copy, this immuneACCESS table keeps in-frame sequences only and misses some clones. Where compared with another copy, unresolved V genes explain less than half of these, and the others have no known cause. This sample comprises about 1 million clones, roughly 80% of them detected only once. Around 1.5% of the sample rests with the top ten. The sample consisted of memory CD4+ T cells sorted from blood. Interpreted using the paper, the cell subset or site label stands for: CD45RA-negative fraction. These receptors all come from a man aged 18 to 29 in good health.

This chain links TRBV9 with TRBJ2-7; D assignment may be TRBD1 or TRBD2 (5 bases each). CDR3 size: 13 residues. Trimming pared 6 bases from V and 0 bases from J, leaving 10 bases between. Germline values: CDR1 SGDLS, CDR2 YYNGEE. In DNA form, the CDR3 reads TGTGCCAGCACCGGGACGGTCTCCTACGAGCAGTACTTC. As protein: CASTGTVSYEQYF.

This clone was observed once. This sequence joins TRBV5-1 and TRBJ2-1, with 11 bases identical to TRBD2. This CDR3 contains 17 residues. The J segment lost 2 bases and the V segment lost 0 bases, leaving 4 bases of the junction unmatched. Germline V gene lookup returns CDR1 SGHRS and CDR2 YFSETQ. Written as DNA, the CDR3 is TGCGCCAGCAGCTTGGCCGGGACTAGCGGTACCTACAATGAGCAGTTCTTC. Translated, it gives CASSLAGTSGTYNEQFF.

This chain joins TRBV4-1 and TRBJ2-7, with 8 positions matching TRBD2. Trimming took 4 bases from V and 2 from J; bases not matched to a gene: 10. Germline-derived CDR1 and CDR2 are MGHRA and YSYEKL. The CDR3 is 16 amino acids. CDR3 DNA: TGCGCCAGCAGCCTCTCAAGCGGGAGTTCTACCTACGAGCAGTACTTC. This translates into CASSLSSGSSTYEQYF.

The rearrangement uses TRBV18 and TRBJ2-3; 8 bases align to TRBD1. The germline gives CDR1 KGHSH, CDR2 LQKENI. The CDR3 contains 14 residues. The V and J ends lost 5 bases and 3 bases, in that order; junction bases with no gene match: 4. CDR3 loop: CASSGRQGTDTQYF. The CDR3 bases are TGTGCCAGCTCAGGACGACAGGGGACAGATACGCAGTATTTT.

CDR3 loop: CATAQDLGYTF. The CDR3 nucleotides are TGTGCCACGGCCCAGGACCTTGGCTACACCTTC. The chain joins TRBV28 to TRBJ1-2, with no clear D. The germline gives CDR1 MDHEN, CDR2 SYDVKM. CDR3 size: 11 residues. Deletions cut 10 bases from V and 7 bases from J, with 13 bases between.

Note on this clone: Other DNA sequences in the same sample also yield this CDR3. The rearrangement links TRBV20-1 to TRBJ1-3, with D uncertain. Trimming took 6 bases from V and 4 from J, leaving 7 bases between them. Per germline, CDR1 DFQATT and CDR2 SNEGSKA (reference sequence). CDR3 length equals 11 residues. The CDR3 here is CSAPTGNTIYF. The CDR3 DNA sequence: TGCAGTGCGCCGACAGGAAACACCATATATTTT.

The genes are TRBV28 and TRBJ2-1; a possible D gene is TRBD1 (6 bases). CDR1 and CDR2 from the germline V gene are MDHEN and SYDVKM. Trimming removed 5 bases at V and 9 bases at J, with 11 bases between. This CDR3 is 12 amino acids long. CDR3 sequence reads: CASSTQGTEQFF. Written as DNA, the CDR3 is TGTGCCAGCAGTACCCAGGGGACTGAGCAGTTCTTC.

V is TRBV2 and J is TRBJ2-2; 9 bases agree with TRBD2. CDR1 is SNHLY, CDR2 FYNNEI, per germline. V lost 3 bases and J lost 5; bases outside the gene matches: 7. The CDR3 has 16 amino acids. CDR3 DNA: TGTGCCAGCAGTGACAAGCGGGGGGCAGGTACCGGGGAGCTGTTTTTT. Translated: CASSDKRGAGTGELFF. Supplemented by reference TRBV2 and TRBJ2-2, the full variable domain reads EPEVTQTPSHQVTQMGQEVILRCVPISNHLYFYWYRQILGQKVEFLVSFYNNEISEKSEIFDDQFSVERPDGSNFTLKIRSTKLEDSAMYFCASSDKRGAGTGELFFGEGSRLTVL.

A word on this clone: This sample includes further DNA sequences coding for the same CDR3. The chain uses TRBV11-2 and TRBJ2-7, with 8 bases lining up with TRBD2. This CDR3 contains 13 residues. After removal of 8 bases from V and 4 bases from J, the junction contained 7 bases not matched to a gene. Germline-derived CDR1 and CDR2 are SGHAT and FQNNGV. The CDR3 DNA follows: TGTGCCAGCTCCCTCGGGAGGGAATACGAGCAGTACTTC. This codes for CASSLGREYEQYF.